Listed here are 22 T cell receptor beta chains from one sample, sequenced in a study of blood T cells in healthy people across ages. The authors ran a second PCR of about 7 to 11 cycles using a sample-barcoded 5' primer and a J-beta primer mix. Using its own MiXCR run on the 5' RACE reads, TCRdb lists one record per CDR3 protein. This table holds fewer than 1.5 million distinct CDR3 sequences, 35% to 45% found once. Material for sequencing was blood. Receptors originate from a woman aged 18-29 years in good health.

This chain connects TRBV5-6 to TRBJ2-7; 7 nucleotides line up with TRBD1. CDR1 and CDR2 from the germline V gene are SGHDT and YYEEEE. This CDR3 region has 15 residues. With V trimmed by 4 bases and J by 2 bases, 9 bases remained unmatched. The CDR3 loop reads CASSQLTGTAYEQYF. In DNA, the CDR3 is TGTGCCAGCAGCCAGTTGACAGGGACCGCCTACGAGCAGTACTTC.

This clonotype turned up a few times. This chain links TRBV9 with TRBJ2-1, with unresolved D. Trimming took 0 bases from V and 4 from J, leaving 11 bases between them. This CDR3 comprises 15 residues. Germline CDR1 SGDLS, CDR2 YYNGEE. The CDR3: CASSVGASLYNEQFF. CDR3 bases: TGTGCCAGCAGCGTAGGGGCGAGTCTTTACAATGAGCAGTTCTTC.

In this sample, this clonotype turned up many times. CDR3 residues: CSVRRWDRGGKNIQYF. CDR3 DNA sequence: TGCAGCGTTAGACGTTGGGACAGGGGAGGCAAAAACATTCAGTACTTC. The gene calls are TRBV29-1 and TRBJ2-4, with 10 bases matching TRBD1. CDR3 length: 16 residues. Germline V gene data show CDR1 as SQVTM and CDR2 as ANQGSEA. J gave up 3 bases and V 5 bases, and 10 bases lay outside the gene matches.

The chain links TRBV7-3 to TRBJ2-7; TRBD1 is a possible D gene (5 bases). The length of the CDR3 is 14 residues. The germline V and J ends were trimmed by 4 bases and 7 bases, with 17 bases remaining between them. Germline V gives CDR1 SGHTA, CDR2 FQGTGA. CDR3 nucleotides: TGTGCCAGCAGCTCAATGGGGCTTGGGAATGAGCAGTACTTC. Amino acid sequence: CASSSMGLGNEQYF.

The genes are TRBV12-3 or TRBV12-4 and TRBJ2-1; 14 bases fit TRBD2. J was trimmed by 9 bases and V by 5 bases; bases with no gene match: 6. The CDR3 runs 15 residues. The CDR3 is CASSQGLAGGPEQFF. The CDR3, as DNA: TGTGCCAGCAGTCAAGGACTAGCGGGGGGTCCTGAGCAGTTCTTC.

This clonotype was observed a handful of times. The J gene is TRBJ1-6, the V gene TRBV2; D may be TRBD1 (6 bases). CDR3 length: 12 residues. Germline CDR1 SNHLY, CDR2 FYNNEI. The ends were cut back, 7 bases at V and 10 bases at J, with 11 bases in the middle. The CDR3 nucleotides are TGTGCCAGCACCCGGGACAACTCACCCCTCCACTTT. The encoded protein is CASTRDNSPLHF.

This clonotype was counted only a few times. The V call is TRBV5-6, the J call TRBJ1-1; D not certain. Trimming took off 0 bases at V and 2 bases at J, with 8 bases between the two ends. CDR1 is SGHDT and CDR2 is YYEEEE in the germline V gene. CDR3 size: 14 residues. CDR3 DNA sequence: TGTGCCAGCAGCTTGGCAAGGCCCAACACTGAAGCTTTCTTT. Translated, it gives CASSLARPNTEAFF.

The chain joins TRBV7-2 to TRBJ2-1, with 9 positions matching TRBD2. This CDR3 has 15 residues. Germline V gene data show CDR1 as SGHTA and CDR2 as FQGNSA. With V trimmed by 5 bases and J by 8 bases, 10 bases remained unmatched. In DNA, the CDR3 is TGTGCCAGCAGCATAGATAGCGGGAGACCGGATGAGCAGTTCTTC. Its protein is CASSIDSGRPDEQFF.

This chain uses TRBV5-1 with TRBJ1-1, with 7 bases lining up with TRBD1. The CDR3 has 15 amino acids. CDR1 is SGHRS, CDR2 YFSETQ, per germline. The junction had 15 bases not matched to a gene; V was cut back by 5 bases and J by 8 bases. CDR3 nucleotide sequence: TGCGCCAGCAGTCAGAGTGAACAGGGGCGATTAGAAGCTTTCTTT. Encoded protein: CASSQSEQGRLEAFF. The variable domain in full, completed from reference TRBV5-1 and TRBJ1-1, reads KAGVTQTPRYLIKTRGQQVTLSCSPISGHRSVSWYQQTPGQGLQFLFEYFSETQRNKGNFPGRFSGRQFSNSRSEMNVSTLELGDSALYLCASSQSEQGRLEAFFGQGTRLTVV.

This clonotype showed up just a few times. V is TRBV7-2 and J is TRBJ2-7; no definite D call. The CDR3 runs to 15 residues. Trimming took 1 base from V and 3 from J, leaving 13 bases between them. The germline gives CDR1 SGHTA, CDR2 FQGNSA. The CDR3 spells CASSLEAGSHYEQYF. Here the CDR3 DNA reads TGTGCCAGCAGCTTAGAGGCAGGTAGTCACTACGAGCAGTACTTC.

The rearrangement links TRBV20-1 to TRBJ2-2; 7 bases fit TRBD2. The germline V gene encodes CDR1 DFQATT and CDR2 SNEGSKA (reference sequence). Trimming at V came to 4 bases and at J to 1 base, leaving 3 bases not matched to a gene. CDR3 length: 14 residues. The CDR3 here is CSAKRGGNTGELFF. DNA of the CDR3: TGCAGTGCTAAGCGCGGGGGGAACACCGGGGAGCTGTTTTTT.

The rearrangement links TRBV14 to TRBJ2-2; D remains ambiguous. Trimming stripped 2 bases from V and 4 bases from J, with 11 bases between. This CDR3 region has 15 residues. In germline, CDR1 is SGHDN, CDR2 FVKESK. In nucleotides, the CDR3 is TGTGCCAGCAGCCAACCCCGAGTGACCACCGGGGAGCTGTTTTTT. Protein product: CASSQPRVTTGELFF. The complete variable domain, with remaining parts taken from reference TRBV14 and TRBJ2-2, reads EAGVTQFPSHSVIEKGQTVTLRCDPISGHDNLYWYRRVMGKEIKFLLHFVKESKQDESGMPNNRFLAERTGGTYSTLKVQPAELEDSGVYFCASSQPRVTTGELFFGEGSRLTVL.

The chain carries TRBV20-1 and TRBJ2-7, with 8 bases fitting TRBD2. V lost 0 bases and J lost 6; bases outside the gene matches: 16. The CDR3 is 17 amino acids. The germline V gene encodes CDR1 DFQATT and CDR2 SNEGSKA (reference sequence). The CDR3, as DNA: TGCAGTGCTAGAGATCGGAGCGGGGGAGGCCCTGAGGGCGAGCAGTACTTC. Its protein is CSARDRSGGGPEGEQYF.

The J gene is TRBJ1-2, the V gene TRBV27; perhaps TRBD1 as D (5 bases). The germline gives CDR1 MNHEY, CDR2 SMNVEV (reference sequence). Trimming removed 2 bases from V and 6 bases from J, with 13 bases in between. The CDR3 totals 14 residues. For the CDR3, the DNA is TGTGCCAGCAGTTTAGTAGGGGCGGGAGATGGCTACACCTTC. Its translation is CASSLVGAGDGYTF.

Here the CDR3 DNA reads TGCAGTGCTAGCAGTCCCGGCTCTAGCGGGAGATTTGATACGCAGTATTTT. Protein: CSASSPGSSGRFDTQYF. The chain links TRBV20-1 to TRBJ2-3, with 10 bases fitting TRBD2. With V trimmed by 3 bases and J by 6 bases, 15 bases remained unmatched. Germline V lookup: CDR1 DFQATT, CDR2 SNEGSKA (reference sequence). The CDR3 has 17 amino acids.

This clonotype occurred a few times. The V gene is TRBV7-3, the J gene TRBJ1-2; a possible D gene is TRBD1 (5 bases). Trimming stripped 4 bases from V and 0 bases from J, with 12 bases between. The CDR3 is 15 residues long. Germline lookup yields CDR1 SGHTA and CDR2 FQGTGA. As DNA, the CDR3 is TGTGCCAGCAGCTCTTCAGGGAGTCCTAACTATGGCTACACCTTC. Amino acids: CASSSSGSPNYGYTF.

This clonotype was seen only a few times. The chain employs TRBV2 and TRBJ2-2, with TRBD1 as a possible D gene (6 bases). CDR3 length: 15 amino acids. The V end lost 3 bases, the J end lost 4 bases, and 12 bases lay between the germline ends. Germline V gene sequence: CDR1 SNHLY, CDR2 FYNNEI. The CDR3 DNA follows: TGTGCCAGCAGTGAGTCAGGGGTTGGCACCGGGGAGCTGTTTTTT. This sequence encodes CASSESGVGTGELFF.

V usage is TRBV20-1 and J usage is TRBJ1-1; D remains unclear. CDR1 is DFQATT, CDR2 SNEGSKA, per germline (reference sequence). V was clipped by 4 bases and J by 7 bases, with 4 bases between them. This CDR3 has 9 amino acids. CDR3 bases: TGCAGTGCTAACGGTGAAGCTTTCTTT. Amino acids: CSANGEAFF.

The chain has TRBV6-2 or TRBV6-3 and TRBJ2-2; D possibly corresponds to TRBD1 (6 bases). V lost 5 bases to trimming and J lost 6 bases, with 16 bases between them. Germline V gene lookup returns CDR1 MNHEY and CDR2 SVGEGT. This CDR3 region has 15 residues. The CDR3 reads CASSAARGYAGELFF. The CDR3, as DNA: TGTGCCAGCAGTGCCGCCAGGGGTTATGCCGGGGAGCTGTTTTTT.

The CDR3 sequence is CASSPPLGQLKNIQYF. The CDR3 nucleotides are TGTGCCAGCAGTCCTCCTCTGGGACAGTTGAAAAACATTCAGTACTTC. J is TRBJ2-4 and V is TRBV6-1; 7 bases are shared with TRBD1. The ends lost 5 bases at V and 4 bases at J; junction bases unmatched: 11. Germline V gives CDR1 MNHNS, CDR2 SASEGT. The CDR3 runs to 16 residues.

This clonotype was seen only a few times. J is TRBJ1-4 and V is TRBV7-9, with D hard to call. V was cut by 7 bases and J by 5 bases, with 8 bases left in between. Germline lookup yields CDR1 SEHNR and CDR2 FQNEAQ (reference sequence). This CDR3 comprises 12 residues. The CDR3 protein is CASTRSNEKLFF. Written as DNA, the CDR3 is TGTGCCAGCACCCGATCCAATGAAAAACTGTTTTTT.

There are a few counts of this clonotype. The chain couples TRBV29-1 to TRBJ1-1; 9 bases line up with TRBD1. This CDR3 has 14 amino acids. From germline, CDR1 is SQVTM and CDR2 ANQGSEA. J was trimmed by 1 base and V by 7 bases; bases with no gene match: 7. The CDR3 loop is CSATGGAGNTEAFF. CDR3 coding DNA: TGCAGCGCTACAGGGGGCGCGGGGAACACTGAAGCTTTCTTT.